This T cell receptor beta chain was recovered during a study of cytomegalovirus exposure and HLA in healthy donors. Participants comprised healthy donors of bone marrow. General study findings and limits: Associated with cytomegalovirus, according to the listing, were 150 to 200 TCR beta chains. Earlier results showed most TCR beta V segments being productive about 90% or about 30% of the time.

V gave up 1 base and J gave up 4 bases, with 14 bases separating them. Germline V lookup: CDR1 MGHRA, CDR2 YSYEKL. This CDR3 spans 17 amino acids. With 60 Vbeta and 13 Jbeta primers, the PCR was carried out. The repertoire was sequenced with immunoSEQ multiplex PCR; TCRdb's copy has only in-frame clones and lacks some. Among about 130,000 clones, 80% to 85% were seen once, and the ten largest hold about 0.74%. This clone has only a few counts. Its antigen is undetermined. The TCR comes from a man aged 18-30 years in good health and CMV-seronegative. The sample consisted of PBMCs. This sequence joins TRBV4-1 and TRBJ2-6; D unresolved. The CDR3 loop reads CASSQVGVISGANVLTF. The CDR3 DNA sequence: TGCGCCAGCAGCCAAGTTGGAGTAATCTCCGGGGCCAACGTCCTGACTTTC.